This T cell receptor beta chain was recovered during a study of T-cell memory formation after mild COVID-19. Study context: TCR clusters largely stayed donor specific.

TCRdb recomputed calls from the 5' RACE reads with MiXCR, one row per CDR3 protein. The data show 400,000 to 500,000 distinct CDR3 sequences, roughly 18% seen once. A note on this clonotype: Antigen specificity is unknown.

Broader study findings: Confirmation of SARS-CoV-2 specificity was lacking for second-wave clones peaking day 37.

This TCR derives from a man between 18 and 35 years old who had mild COVID-19 (a few samples of this study predate the infection). Cell type and time point are not known. Source material: PBMCs or a T cell subset sorted from them (not recorded which).

The CDR3 loop reads CASSDDYQETQYF. The CDR3 DNA follows: TGTGCCAGCAGTGACGATTACCAAGAGACCCAGTACTTC. This chain uses TRBV2 with TRBJ2-5; D gene ambiguous. The CDR3 covers 13 residues. Germline V lookup: CDR1 SNHLY, CDR2 FYNNEI. V gave up 3 bases and J gave up 0 bases, with 5 bases separating them.